These 23 T cell receptor beta chains were sequenced from one sample in a study of blood T cell repertoires in COVID-19. The protocol was immunoSEQ multiplex PCR, while the TCRdb copy is restricted to in-frame clones and leaves out a portion. The sample yields a few hundred thousand clones, roughly 88% seen once. Material for sequencing was peripheral blood. The receptors come from a woman aged 45-65 years with COVID-19, enrolled during active disease.

The V gene is TRBV5-8, the J gene TRBJ2-5, with 7 bases fitting TRBD1. This CDR3 comprises 16 residues. The V gene end was trimmed by 2 bases and the J gene end by 4 bases; junction bases not matched to a gene: 11. Germline V gives CDR1 SGHTS, CDR2 YDEGEE. Written as DNA, the CDR3 is TGTGCCAGCAGCTTAGATATAGGGGGCTTACGAGAGACCCAGTACTTC. Its protein is CASSLDIGGLRETQYF.

The gene calls are TRBV25-1 and TRBJ1-1; D remains ambiguous. Germline lookup yields CDR1 MGHDK and CDR2 SYGVNS. Trimming shortened V by 2 bases and J by 0 bases, and 10 bases separated the two germline ends. The CDR3 is 15 residues long. CDR3 protein: CASSELGLLNTEAFF. The CDR3 DNA reads TGTGCCAGCAGTGAACTAGGCCTCCTGAACACTGAAGCTTTCTTT.

J is TRBJ1-2 and V is TRBV4-1; D is perhaps TRBD1 (5 bases). The germline V gene has CDR1 MGHRA and CDR2 YSYEKL. The CDR3 totals 15 residues. The germline V and J ends were trimmed by 2 bases and 3 bases, with 13 bases remaining between them. For the CDR3, the DNA is TGCGCCAGCAGCCAACCCGCGATGGGGCACTATGGCTACACCTTC. Its protein is CASSQPAMGHYGYTF.

The V and J genes are TRBV4-1 and TRBJ1-6; 8 positions agree with TRBD1. The CDR3 has 14 residues. Germline V lookup: CDR1 MGHRA, CDR2 YSYEKL. J lost 9 bases, V lost 3 bases, and 4 bases had no gene match. The CDR3 loop reads CASSQGTGGSPLHF. DNA for the CDR3: TGCGCCAGCAGCCAGGGGACAGGTGGTTCACCCCTCCACTTT.

In this sample, this clone turned up once. This chain links TRBV11-2 with TRBJ2-1, with TRBD2 matching 9 bases. Germline V gene sequence: CDR1 SGHAT, CDR2 FQNNGV. V shed 3 bases and J 6 bases; nucleotides not matched to a gene: 6. The CDR3 is made up of 15 amino acids. As DNA, the CDR3 is TGTGCCAGCAGCTTGGGCGGGGGGGCGTTCAATGAGCAGTTCTTC. Translated, it gives CASSLGGGAFNEQFF.

This clone has just a few counts. This chain joins TRBV10-3 and TRBJ2-7; 9 bases agree with TRBD2. The V and J ends lost 4 bases and 0 bases, in that order; junction bases with no gene match: 10. The CDR3 runs 17 residues. The germline V gene has CDR1 ENHRY and CDR2 SYGVKD. The CDR3 is CAISGISGGVSSYEQYF. The CDR3 coding sequence is TGTGCCATCAGTGGAATTAGCGGGGGCGTCAGCTCCTACGAGCAGTACTTC.

The table lists this clone with a count of one. A junction end diverges from the germline sequence, so it may reflect a read error. V is TRBV24-1 and J is TRBJ1-2; 8 bases are a match to TRBD1. This CDR3 is built from 12 residues. The germline CDR1 and CDR2 sequences are KGHDR and SFDVKD. CDR3 DNA: TGTGCCACCAGTGATTCCGGACAGGGACTTTCCTTC. It translates to CATSDSGQGLSF.

This clone appeared a single time. The chain uses TRBV5-1 and TRBJ1-1; D may be TRBD1 (6 bases). V gave up 0 bases and J gave up 4 bases, with 13 bases separating them. The CDR3 has 15 amino acids. In germline, CDR1 is SGHRS, CDR2 YFSETQ. The CDR3 DNA sequence: TGCGCCAGCAGCTTGGTAGGGGGGGTTAGCACTGAAGCTTTCTTT. This gives the protein CASSLVGGVSTEAFF.

This chain joins TRBV5-1 and TRBJ2-7; TRBD1 aligns across 10 bases. The CDR3 length is 14 residues. The germline gives CDR1 SGHRS, CDR2 YFSETQ. V trimming: 4 bases; J trimming: 5 bases; junction bases outside the gene matches: 6. CDR3: CASSPGGQGNEQYF. The DNA for the CDR3 is TGCGCCAGCAGCCCCGGGGGACAGGGGAACGAGCAGTACTTC. Full variable domain (outside the CDR3, taken from reference TRBV5-1 and TRBJ2-7): KAGVTQTPRYLIKTRGQQVTLSCSPISGHRSVSWYQQTPGQGLQFLFEYFSETQRNKGNFPGRFSGRQFSNSRSEMNVSTLELGDSALYLCASSPGGQGNEQYFGPGTRLTVT.

This rearrangement joins TRBV7-2 to TRBJ1-2; D may be TRBD1 (6 bases). Germline V gives CDR1 SGHTA, CDR2 FQGNSA. The V and J ends lost 5 bases and 3 bases respectively, with 16 bases between them. The CDR3 is 15 amino acids. CDR3 sequence: CASSPRTAQDYGYTF. The CDR3 DNA reads TGTGCCAGCAGCCCGAGGACAGCCCAAGACTATGGCTACACCTTC.

The chain is built from TRBV6-5 and TRBJ2-7, with 8 bases that match TRBD1. The CDR3 has 13 amino acids. V was clipped by 7 bases and J by 3 bases; unmatched bases: 5. CDR1 and CDR2 (germline): MNHEY, SVGAGI. The CDR3: CASKGQASYEQYF. The DNA of the CDR3 is TGTGCCAGCAAGGGACAGGCGAGCTACGAGCAGTACTTC.

On this clone itself: This sample includes further DNA sequences coding for the same CDR3. This chain joins TRBV19 and TRBJ1-1, with D perhaps TRBD1 (5 bases). Between the trimmed V and J ends, which lost 1 base and 1 base, there was a span of 7 bases. CDR3 size: 14 residues. CDR1 and CDR2 (germline): LNHDA, SQIVND (reference sequence). The CDR3 nucleotides are TGTGCCAGTAGTATAGGGAGGGGGAACACTGAAGCTTTCTTT. This gives the protein CASSIGRGNTEAFF.

V and J are TRBV2 and TRBJ1-6; D remains ambiguous. The CDR3 loop spans 14 amino acids. The germline V gene encodes CDR1 SNHLY and CDR2 FYNNEI. V shed 6 bases and J shed 5 bases, with 11 bases lying between them. The CDR3 coding sequence is TGTGCCAGCAGAAGAGGCCCTAATAATTCACCCCTCCACTTT. Translation gives CASRRGPNNSPLHF.

The chain joins TRBV2 to TRBJ2-2; maybe TRBD2 (6 bases). The CDR3 is made up of 15 amino acids. Per the germline V gene, CDR1 is SNHLY and CDR2 is FYNNEI. V was shortened by 4 bases and J by 7 bases, with 16 bases between the two germline ends. The DNA for the CDR3 is TGTGCCAGCAGTGCGGAAGGGAGGTGGGACGGGGAGCTGTTTTTT. Translating it yields CASSAEGRWDGELFF.

This chain connects TRBV10-1 to TRBJ2-2; 9 nucleotides line up with TRBD2. The CDR3 length is 18 residues. The junction had 17 bases not matched to a gene; V was cut back by 6 bases and J by 6 bases. Germline-derived CDR1 and CDR2 are WNHNN and SYGVQD (reference sequence). The CDR3 spells CASSPGGSGGRSAGELFF. DNA of the CDR3: TGCGCCAGCAGCCCAGGGGGTAGCGGGGGCCGATCGGCCGGGGAGCTGTTTTTT.

This chain joins TRBV9 and TRBJ2-1; perhaps TRBD2 as D (5 bases). The CDR3 has 14 residues. Germline CDR1 and CDR2: SGDLS and YYNGEE. V lost 0 bases, J lost 5 bases, and 9 bases lay in between. The CDR3 bases are TGTGCCAGCAGCGTAGGAGGACTCCACAATGAGCAGTTCTTC. Its protein is CASSVGGLHNEQFF.

This clone was seen a few times. The genes are TRBV7-3 and TRBJ1-1; D is unclear. Germline CDR1 reads SGHTA; CDR2 reads FQGTGA. The CDR3 has 13 residues. With 5 bases removed from V and 4 bases from J, the gap between germline ends came to 11 bases. CDR3 DNA: TGTGCCAGCAGCGCTACAGAGGGCACTGAAGCTTTCTTT. This gives the protein CASSATEGTEAFF.

This chain links TRBV6-1 with TRBJ2-1, with TRBD2 matching 8 bases. Germline lookup yields CDR1 MNHNS and CDR2 SASEGT. The CDR3 runs 15 residues. After removal of 2 bases from V and 7 bases from J, the junction contained 7 bases not matched to a gene. The DNA of the CDR3 is TGTGCCAGCAGTGAACCGGGGGGGACTTTTAATGAGCAGTTCTTC. Translation gives CASSEPGGTFNEQFF.

The chain couples TRBV10-2 to TRBJ1-1, with no clear D. The CDR3 contains 14 residues. Germline lookup yields CDR1 WSHSY and CDR2 SAAADI. Trimming took 6 bases from V and 3 from J, leaving 14 bases between them. CDR3 amino acids: CASRGGGGDTEAFF. DNA of the CDR3: TGCGCCAGCAGGGGAGGTGGAGGTGACACTGAAGCTTTCTTT.

The chain is built from TRBV18 and TRBJ1-1; possible D gene TRBD1, 5 bases. CDR1 KGHSH and CDR2 LQKENI come from the germline V gene. The length of the CDR3 is 14 residues. Trimming left V 6 bases short and J 10 bases short, with 21 bases between. The CDR3 reads CASSQDGDHTGAFF. DNA of the CDR3: TGTGCCAGCTCCCAGGATGGAGACCACACAGGAGCTTTCTTT.

This clone appeared a single time. This chain links TRBV20-1 with TRBJ2-3; 10 bases line up with TRBD2. There are 16 residues in the CDR3. The V gene end was trimmed by 3 bases and the J gene end by 2 bases; junction bases not matched to a gene: 8. Per germline, CDR1 DFQATT and CDR2 SNEGSKA (reference sequence). The DNA for the CDR3 is TGCAGTGCTAGTCCTCAGCGGGGGGGGACCACAGATACGCAGTATTTT. Its translation is CSASPQRGGTTDTQYF.

The chain couples TRBV5-4 to TRBJ1-2, with 7 positions matching TRBD1. V shed 5 bases and J 5 bases; nucleotides not matched to a gene: 12. Germline V gene data show CDR1 as SGHNT and CDR2 as YYREEE (reference sequence). The CDR3 is 15 residues long. CDR3 sequence (DNA): TGTGCCAGCAGAATAAGACAGGGTAAGGGGTATGGCTACACCTTC. Its translation: CASRIRQGKGYGYTF.

This chain uses TRBV7-6 with TRBJ1-1; D is undetermined. V lost 5 bases, J lost 0 bases, and 10 bases lay in between. The germline V gene has CDR1 SGHVS and CDR2 FNYEAQ. This CDR3 comprises 14 residues. The CDR3 protein is CASSSRDMNTEAFF. Written as DNA, the CDR3 is TGTGCCAGCAGCAGCCGGGATATGAACACTGAAGCTTTCTTT.